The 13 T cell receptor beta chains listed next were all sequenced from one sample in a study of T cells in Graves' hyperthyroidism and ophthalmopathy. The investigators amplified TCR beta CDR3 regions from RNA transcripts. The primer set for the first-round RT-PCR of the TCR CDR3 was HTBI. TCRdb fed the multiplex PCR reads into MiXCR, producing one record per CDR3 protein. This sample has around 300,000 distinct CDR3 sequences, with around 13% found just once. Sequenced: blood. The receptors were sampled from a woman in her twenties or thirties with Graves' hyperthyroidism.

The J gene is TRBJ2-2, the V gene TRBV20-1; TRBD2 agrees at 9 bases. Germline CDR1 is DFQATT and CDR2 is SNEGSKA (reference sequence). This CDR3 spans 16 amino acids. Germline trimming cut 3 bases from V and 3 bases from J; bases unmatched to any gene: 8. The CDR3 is CSASDAGGPYTGELFF. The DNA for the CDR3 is TGCAGTGCTAGCGATGCGGGAGGGCCGTACACCGGGGAGCTGTTTTTT.

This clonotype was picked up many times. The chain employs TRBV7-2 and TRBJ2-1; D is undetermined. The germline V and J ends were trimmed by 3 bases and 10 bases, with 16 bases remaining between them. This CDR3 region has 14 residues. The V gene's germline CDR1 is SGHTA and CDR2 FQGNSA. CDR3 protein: CASSFSRRLGEQFF. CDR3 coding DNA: TGTGCCAGCAGCTTTAGTAGGCGGTTGGGGGAGCAGTTCTTC.

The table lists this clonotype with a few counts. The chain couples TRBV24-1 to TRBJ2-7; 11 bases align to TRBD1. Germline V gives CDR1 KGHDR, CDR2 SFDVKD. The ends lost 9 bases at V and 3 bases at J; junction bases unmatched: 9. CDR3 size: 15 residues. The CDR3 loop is CATSEGGTGGYEQYF. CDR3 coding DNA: TGTGCCACCTCCGAGGGGGGGACAGGGGGCTACGAGCAGTACTTC.

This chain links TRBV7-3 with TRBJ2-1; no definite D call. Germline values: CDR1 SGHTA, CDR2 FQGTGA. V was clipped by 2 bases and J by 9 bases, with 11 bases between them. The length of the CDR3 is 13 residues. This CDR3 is CASSLAPGFEQFF. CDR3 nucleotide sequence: TGTGCCAGCAGCTTAGCCCCCGGGTTTGAGCAGTTCTTC. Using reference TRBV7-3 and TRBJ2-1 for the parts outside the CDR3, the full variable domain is GAGVSQTPSNKVTEKGKYVELRCDPISGHTALYWYRQSLGQGPEFLIYFQGTGAADDSGLPNDRFFAVRPEGSVSTLKIQRTERGDSAVYLCASSLAPGFEQFFGPGTRLTVL.

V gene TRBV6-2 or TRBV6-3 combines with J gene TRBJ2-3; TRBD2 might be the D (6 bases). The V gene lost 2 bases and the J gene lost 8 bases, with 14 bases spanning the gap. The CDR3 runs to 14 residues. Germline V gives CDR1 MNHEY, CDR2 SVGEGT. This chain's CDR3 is CASSYVGGRGTQYF. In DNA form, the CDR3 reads TGTGCCAGCAGTTACGTAGGAGGGAGAGGTACGCAGTATTTT.

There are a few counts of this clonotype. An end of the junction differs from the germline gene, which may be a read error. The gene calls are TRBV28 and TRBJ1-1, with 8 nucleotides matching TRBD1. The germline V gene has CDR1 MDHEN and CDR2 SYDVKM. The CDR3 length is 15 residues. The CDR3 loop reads CASSSLGTGNTGAFF. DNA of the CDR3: TGTGCCAGCAGTTCCCTAGGGACAGGTAACACTGGAGCTTTCTTT.

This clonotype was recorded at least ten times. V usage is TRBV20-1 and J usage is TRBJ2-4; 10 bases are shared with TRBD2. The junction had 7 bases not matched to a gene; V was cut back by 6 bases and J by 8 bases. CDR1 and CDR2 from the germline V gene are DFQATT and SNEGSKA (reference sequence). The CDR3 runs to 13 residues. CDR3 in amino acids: CSAKAGGGDIQYF. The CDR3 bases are TGCAGTGCGAAAGCGGGAGGGGGGGACATTCAGTACTTC.

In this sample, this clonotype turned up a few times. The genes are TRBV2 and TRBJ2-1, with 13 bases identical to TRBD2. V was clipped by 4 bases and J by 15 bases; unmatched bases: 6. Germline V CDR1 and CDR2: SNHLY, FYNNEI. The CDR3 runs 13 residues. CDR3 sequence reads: CASSGTSGSSPFF. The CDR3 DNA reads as TGTGCCAGCAGTGGGACTAGCGGGAGCAGTCCGTTCTTC.

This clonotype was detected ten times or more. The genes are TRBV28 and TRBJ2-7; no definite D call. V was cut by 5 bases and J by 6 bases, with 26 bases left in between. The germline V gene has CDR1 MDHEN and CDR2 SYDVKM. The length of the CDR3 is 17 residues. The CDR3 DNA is TGTGCCAGCAGTCAACCAACCCCTGACTTCGGCTCGGGCGAGCAGTACTTC. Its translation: CASSQPTPDFGSGEQYF.

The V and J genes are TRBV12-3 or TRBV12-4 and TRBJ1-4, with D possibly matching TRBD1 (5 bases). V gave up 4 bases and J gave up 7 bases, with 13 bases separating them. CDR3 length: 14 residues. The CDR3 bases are TGTGCCAGCAGTTCGGGGCAGGGCCTTGAAAAACTGTTTTTT. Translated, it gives CASSSGQGLEKLFF.

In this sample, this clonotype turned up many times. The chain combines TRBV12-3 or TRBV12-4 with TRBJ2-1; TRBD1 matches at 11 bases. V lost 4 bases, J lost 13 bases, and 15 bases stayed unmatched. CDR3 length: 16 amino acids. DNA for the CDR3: TGTGCCAGCAGTTCCCCGGGGGACAGGGGGATTCGGGGCCAGTTCTTC. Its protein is CASSSPGDRGIRGQFF.

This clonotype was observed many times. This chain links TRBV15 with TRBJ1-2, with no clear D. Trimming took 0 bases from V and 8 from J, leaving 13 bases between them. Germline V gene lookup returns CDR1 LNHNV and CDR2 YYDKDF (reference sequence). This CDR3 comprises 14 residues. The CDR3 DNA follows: TGTGCCACCAGCAGAGAGAGGAGGGTAAGCGGCTACACCTTC. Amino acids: CATSRERRVSGYTF.

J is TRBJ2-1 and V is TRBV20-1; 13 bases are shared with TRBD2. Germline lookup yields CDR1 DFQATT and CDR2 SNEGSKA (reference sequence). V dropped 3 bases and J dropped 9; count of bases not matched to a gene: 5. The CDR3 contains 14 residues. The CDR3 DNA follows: TGCAGTGCTAGGGGACTAGCGGGGACACTTGAGCAGTTCTTC. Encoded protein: CSARGLAGTLEQFF.